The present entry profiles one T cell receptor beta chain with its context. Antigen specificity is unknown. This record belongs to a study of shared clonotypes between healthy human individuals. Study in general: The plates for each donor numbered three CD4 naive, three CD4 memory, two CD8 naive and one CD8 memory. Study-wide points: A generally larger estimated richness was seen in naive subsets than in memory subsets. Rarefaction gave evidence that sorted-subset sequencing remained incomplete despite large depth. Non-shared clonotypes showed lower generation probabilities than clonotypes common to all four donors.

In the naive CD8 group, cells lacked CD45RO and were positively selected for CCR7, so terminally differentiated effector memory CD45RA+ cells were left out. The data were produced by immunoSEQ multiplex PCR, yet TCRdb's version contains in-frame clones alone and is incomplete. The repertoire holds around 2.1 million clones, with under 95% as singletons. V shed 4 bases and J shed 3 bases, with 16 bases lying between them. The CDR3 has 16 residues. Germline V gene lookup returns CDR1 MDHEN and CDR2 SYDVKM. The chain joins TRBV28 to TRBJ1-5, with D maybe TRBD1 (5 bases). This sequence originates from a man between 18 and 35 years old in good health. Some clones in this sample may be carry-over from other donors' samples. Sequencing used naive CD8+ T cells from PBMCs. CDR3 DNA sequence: TGTGCCAGCAGTTACCGGGACCGACTGTACAATCAGCCCCAGCATTTT. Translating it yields CASSYRDRLYNQPQHF.